This TCR beta chain was recorded in a study of regulatory T cells in long-lasting Graves disease. For the study at large: Graves' patients (newly diagnosed) had been on antithyroid drugs under 3 months.

Documented time point: newly diagnosed GD, antithyroid drugs for less than 3 months. Extracted PBMC RNA gave rise to the TCR library. Sequencing libraries for TCR beta were prepared with iRepertoire HTBI primers and Arm-PCR of CDR3 regions. MiXCR, applied by TCRdb to the multiplex PCR reads, yields one record per CDR3 protein. The sample has 350,000 to 500,000 distinct CDR3 sequences, 16% seen once. CDR1 and CDR2 (germline): LGHDT, YNNKEL (reference sequence). This CDR3 region has 16 residues. J lost 1 base, V lost 1 base, and 4 bases had no gene match. The sample was also reused in another study, on T cells in Graves' hyperthyroidism and ophthalmopathy. Per that paper: Researchers defined stable Graves' hyperthyroidism as no ophthalmopathy progression within 18 months. Among thyroid clonotypes expanded above 0.001, most also appeared in blood.

The sample here was peripheral blood mononuclear cells (PBMCs), taken at new diagnosis, from a patient treated with antithyroid drugs. This chain links TRBV3-1 with TRBJ1-3; TRBD1 agrees at 7 bases. The TCR originated in a woman aged 18-29 years with Graves disease. CDR3 bases: TGTGCCAGCAGCCAAGGACAGGGTTTGTCTGGAAACACCATATATTTT. This translates into CASSQGQGLSGNTIYF.